Presented here are 32 T cell receptor beta chains from one specimen sequenced in a study of blood T cell repertoires in COVID-19. The method was immunoSEQ multiplex PCR; TCRdb's version includes in-frame clones alone and lacks a portion of them. The repertoire includes 75,000 to 95,000 clones, around three quarters of them detected once, and about 22% sits in the top ten. Material: peripheral blood. The receptor source for this set is a woman aged 55-69 years in a cohort sampled during active or convalescent COVID-19.

In regard to this clone: An end of the junction does not agree with germline; a read error may underlie this. The V and J genes are TRBV5-4 and TRBJ2-5; 12 bases line up with TRBD2. Germline CDR1 SGHNT, CDR2 YYREEE (reference sequence). This CDR3 has 16 amino acids. DNA for the CDR3: TGTGCCAGCACCTTGGGACTAGCGGGCGTCCAAGAGACCCAGTACTTC. Protein sequence: CASTLGLAGVQETQYF.

This chain joins TRBV18 and TRBJ2-4; D unresolved. Trimming pared 6 bases from V and 1 base from J, leaving 7 bases between. Germline V gene data show CDR1 as KGHSH and CDR2 as LQKENI. The CDR3 loop spans 13 amino acids. The CDR3 nucleotides are TGTGCCAGCTCCCCCTTGGCCAAAAACATTCAGTACTTC. Translating it yields CASSPLAKNIQYF.

This clone was counted between two and nine times. The gene calls are TRBV14 and TRBJ1-5, with D possibly being TRBD1 (6 bases). This CDR3 has 13 amino acids. Per germline, CDR1 SGHDN and CDR2 FVKESK. Trimming removed 4 bases from V and 4 bases from J, with 8 bases in between. As DNA, the CDR3 is TGTGCCAGCAGCCTCAGGGGTAATCAGCCCCAGCATTTT. Translating gives CASSLRGNQPQHF.

V and J are TRBV9 and TRBJ2-1; D is undetermined. There are 14 residues in the CDR3. Germline V gives CDR1 SGDLS, CDR2 YYNGEE. Trimming removed 0 bases from V and 10 bases from J, with 14 bases in between. The CDR3 region has the DNA TGTGCCAGCAGCGTAGAGGTCCACGGGTGGGAGCAGTTCTTC. This encodes CASSVEVHGWEQFF.

The genes are TRBV11-2 and TRBJ1-2, with 7 bases fitting TRBD1. Germline assignment: CDR1 SGHAT and CDR2 FQNNGV. This CDR3 has 19 amino acids. With 1 base clipped from V and 4 bases from J, the junction kept 18 bases outside the gene matches. The CDR3 here is CASSLGGRGQTYPFYGYTF. In DNA, the CDR3 is TGTGCCAGCAGCTTAGGGGGTAGGGGACAGACTTACCCCTTCTATGGCTACACCTTC.

This clone was found a few times. V is TRBV2 and J is TRBJ1-5, with 8 bases that match TRBD1. Trimming took 7 bases from V and 2 from J; bases not matched to a gene: 1. Per germline, CDR1 SNHLY and CDR2 FYNNEI. The CDR3 is 13 residues long. The CDR3: CASMDRGNQPQHF. CDR3 sequence (DNA): TGTGCCAGCATGGACAGGGGCAATCAGCCCCAGCATTTT.

The chain combines TRBV6-5 with TRBJ2-1, with 9 bases fitting TRBD1. Unmatched junction bases numbered 5, after V lost 5 bases and J lost 6 bases. This CDR3 contains 14 residues. Germline-derived CDR1 and CDR2 are MNHEY and SVGAGI. CDR3 coding DNA: TGTGCCAGCAGTCGGGACAGGGTAACCAATGAGCAGTTCTTC. Encoded protein: CASSRDRVTNEQFF.

This clone was recorded only once. The rearrangement uses TRBV7-3 and TRBJ2-3, with D maybe TRBD2 (5 bases). This CDR3 region has 15 residues. Germline loops: CDR1 SGHTA, CDR2 FQGTGA. V lost 4 bases and J 1 base, leaving 12 bases between the germline ends. The CDR3 spells CASSSTGLRTDTQYF. The CDR3, as DNA: TGTGCCAGCAGCTCGACGGGGTTACGCACAGATACGCAGTATTTT.

The chain combines TRBV10-1 with TRBJ2-1; 8 nucleotides agree with TRBD2. The germline CDR1 and CDR2 sequences are WNHNN and SYGVQD (reference sequence). V lost 4 bases to trimming and J lost 4 bases; unmatched junction nucleotides: 6. This CDR3 contains 15 residues. The CDR3 protein is CASSGPGGPYNEQFF. The CDR3 DNA reads as TGCGCCAGCAGTGGTCCGGGGGGGCCGTACAATGAGCAGTTCTTC.

The chain couples TRBV5-6 to TRBJ2-2, with D tentatively TRBD1 (5 bases). This CDR3 region has 15 residues. Trimming removed 2 bases from V and 4 bases from J, with 12 bases in between. Germline assignment: CDR1 SGHDT and CDR2 YYEEEE. The CDR3 sequence: CASSFMGQSTGELFF. For the CDR3, the DNA is TGTGCCAGCAGCTTCATGGGGCAGAGCACCGGGGAGCTGTTTTTT. The full variable domain, rest sourced from reference TRBV5-6 and TRBJ2-2, is DAGVTQSPTHLIKTRGQQVTLRCSPKSGHDTVSWYQQALGQGPQFIFQYYEEEERQRGNFPDRFSGHQFPNYSSELNVNALLLGDSALYLCASSFMGQSTGELFFGEGSRLTVL.

The chain employs TRBV18 and TRBJ2-7; 9 nucleotides match TRBD1. The junction had 6 bases not matched to a gene; V was cut back by 5 bases and J by 4 bases. The germline V gene has CDR1 KGHSH and CDR2 LQKENI. The CDR3 contains 14 residues. DNA of the CDR3: TGTGCCAGCTCAGGCGGGACAGGGTGGTACGAGCAGTACTTC. It specifies CASSGGTGWYEQYF.

The rearrangement links TRBV6-2 or TRBV6-3 to TRBJ1-5; D is undetermined. The CDR3 is 12 amino acids. The germline gives CDR1 MNHEY, CDR2 SVGEGT. The V end was cut by 5 bases, the J end by 10 bases, with 12 bases between. The chain's CDR3 is CASSRGQGPQHF. The CDR3 DNA sequence: TGTGCCAGCAGTCGCGGTCAAGGACCCCAGCATTTT.

This clone was observed a few times. The V and J genes are TRBV7-8 and TRBJ2-1, with TRBD2 identical over 12 bases. The CDR3 spans 16 residues. Trimming removed 4 bases from V and 8 bases from J; junction bases left unmatched: 9. In germline, CDR1 is SGHVS, CDR2 FQNEAQ. DNA for the CDR3: TGTGCCAGCAGCTCGGAATCTAGCGGGGGGGCACATGAGCAGTTCTTC. This sequence encodes CASSSESSGGAHEQFF.

This rearrangement joins TRBV7-2 to TRBJ2-1; the match to TRBD2 covers 13 bases. V dropped 5 bases and J dropped 0; count of bases not matched to a gene: 7. The CDR3 extends over 18 amino acids. Germline CDR1 SGHTA, CDR2 FQGNSA. In nucleotides, the CDR3 is TGTGCCAGCAGCCGGACTAGCGGGGGTACTAGCTCCTACAATGAGCAGTTCTTC. This encodes CASSRTSGGTSSYNEQFF.

V is TRBV19 and J is TRBJ2-3, with 8 bases identical to TRBD2. From germline, CDR1 is LNHDA and CDR2 SQIVND (reference sequence). The ends lost 7 bases at V and 1 base at J; junction bases unmatched: 10. The CDR3 length is 16 residues. The CDR3 spells CASTLSGGFRTDTQYF. In nucleotides, the CDR3 is TGTGCCAGTACCCTTTCGGGGGGGTTCCGCACAGATACGCAGTATTTT. Full variable domain (rest looked up from reference TRBV19 and TRBJ2-3): DGGITQSPKYLFRKEGQNVTLSCEQNLNHDAMYWYRQDPGQGLRLIYYSQIVNDFQKGDIAEGYSVSREKKESFPLTVTSAQKNPTAFYLCASTLSGGFRTDTQYFGPGTRLTVL.

This chain uses TRBV5-1 with TRBJ2-7, with D tentatively TRBD1 (5 bases). CDR1 is SGHRS and CDR2 is YFSETQ in the germline V gene. V gave up 0 bases and J gave up 2 bases, with 9 bases separating them. This CDR3 is built from 14 residues. The CDR3 reads CASSLVAGTYEQYF. The DNA of the CDR3 is TGCGCCAGCAGCTTGGTGGCAGGGACCTACGAGCAGTACTTC.

This chain joins TRBV5-1 and TRBJ2-5; D possibly corresponds to TRBD1 (6 bases). V lost 3 bases to trimming and J lost 5 bases, with 20 bases between them. The CDR3 is 16 residues long. Germline CDR1 reads SGHRS; CDR2 reads YFSETQ. CDR3 nucleotides: TGCGCCAGCAGCTACTCAGGGGACGCTTTTGTGGAGACCCAGTACTTC. It translates to CASSYSGDAFVETQYF.

The chain links TRBV4-2 to TRBJ2-7; 7 nucleotides align to TRBD2. CDR1 is LGHNA and CDR2 is YNFKEQ in the germline V gene. The V segment lost 3 bases and the J segment 1 base; nucleotides outside the gene matches: 6. The CDR3 has 15 amino acids. The DNA of the CDR3 is TGTGCCAGCAGCCAGGAAAGACTAGCATCCTACGAGCAGTACTTC. Translated: CASSQERLASYEQYF.

This chain joins TRBV7-9 and TRBJ2-5; 8 nucleotides match TRBD1. This CDR3 comprises 14 residues. The junction had 5 bases not matched to a gene; V was cut back by 3 bases and J by 5 bases. CDR1 and CDR2 from the germline V gene are SEHNR and FQNEAQ (reference sequence). CDR3 loop: CASSFPTGVETQYF. The DNA for the CDR3 is TGTGCCAGCAGCTTCCCGACAGGGGTGGAGACCCAGTACTTC. Together with reference TRBV7-9 and TRBJ2-5, the CDR3 gives the full variable domain: DTGVSQNPRHKITKRGQNVTFRCDPISEHNRLYWYRQTLGQGPEFLTYFQNEAQLEKSRLLSDRFSAERPKGSFSTLEIQRTEQGDSAMYLCASSFPTGVETQYFGPGTRLLVL.

The V call is TRBV4-1, the J call TRBJ1-1, with 9 bases fitting TRBD1. V was pared by 4 bases and J by 3 bases, with 9 bases of the junction left unmatched. The CDR3 is 16 amino acids. Germline V gives CDR1 MGHRA, CDR2 YSYEKL. This CDR3 reads CASSPYWTGADTEAFF. In DNA, the CDR3 is TGCGCCAGCAGCCCTTATTGGACAGGGGCTGACACTGAAGCTTTCTTT.

The V call is TRBV18, the J call TRBJ1-4; D gene ambiguous. This CDR3 has 12 amino acids. From germline, CDR1 is KGHSH and CDR2 LQKENI. V lost 4 bases, J lost 5 bases, and 5 bases lay in between. CDR3 coding DNA: TGTGCCAGCTCACGGGCGAATGAAAAACTGTTTTTT. Translation: CASSRANEKLFF.

The chain uses TRBV2 and TRBJ2-3; 9 bases agree with TRBD2. V trimming: 1 base; J trimming: 4 bases; junction bases outside the gene matches: 9. The germline gives CDR1 SNHLY, CDR2 FYNNEI. CDR3 size: 17 residues. The DNA for the CDR3 is TGTGCCAGCAGTGAAGTAGGCGGGGGGGCGGTGTCAGATACGCAGTATTTT. Encoded protein: CASSEVGGGAVSDTQYF.

This clone was counted a few times. V is TRBV5-1 and J is TRBJ1-3; D is possibly TRBD1 (6 bases). With 4 bases removed from V and 0 bases from J, the gap between germline ends came to 8 bases. In germline, CDR1 is SGHRS, CDR2 YFSETQ. The CDR3 has 14 residues. The CDR3 nucleotides read TGCGCCAGCAGCAACAGGGACTCTGGAAACACCATATATTTT. This translates into CASSNRDSGNTIYF.

This rearrangement joins TRBV10-1 to TRBJ2-1; 9 bases line up with TRBD2. CDR1 and CDR2 from the germline V gene are WNHNN and SYGVQD (reference sequence). The CDR3 has 19 residues. V was clipped by 8 bases and J by 9 bases; unmatched bases: 26. DNA of the CDR3: TGCGCCAGCCCTAAAGGGTTTTGGGAGCTAGCGGGGATTCGGGGTGAGCAGTTCTTC. Its translation is CASPKGFWELAGIRGEQFF.

The chain employs TRBV5-1 and TRBJ1-2; D call uncertain. In germline, CDR1 is SGHRS, CDR2 YFSETQ. This CDR3 is 13 amino acids long. Trimming removed 4 bases at V and 2 bases at J, with 9 bases between. The CDR3 region is CASSAGINYGYTF. The CDR3 DNA follows: TGCGCCAGCAGCGCCGGGATAAACTATGGCTACACCTTC.

The CDR3 nucleotides read TGTGCCAGCTCACCAACGGGGGTGAACACTGAAGCTTTCTTT. Protein: CASSPTGVNTEAFF. The V and J genes are TRBV18 and TRBJ1-1; possible D gene TRBD1, 5 bases. The CDR3 totals 14 residues. V gave up 2 bases and J gave up 0 bases, with 7 bases separating them. Per germline, CDR1 KGHSH and CDR2 LQKENI.

J is TRBJ2-3 and V is TRBV3-1 (or the pseudogene TRBV3-2); 7 bases map to TRBD2. The germline gives CDR1 LGHDT, CDR2 YNNKEL (reference sequence). This CDR3 is 16 amino acids long. Trimming took 3 bases from V and 1 from J; bases not matched to a gene: 7. The CDR3 protein is CASSHQAGIGTDTQYF. The CDR3 DNA reads as TGTGCCAGCAGCCACCAAGCGGGGATCGGCACAGATACGCAGTATTTT.

The chain is built from TRBV4-2 and TRBJ2-7; 10 bases fit TRBD2. The germline V gene encodes CDR1 LGHNA and CDR2 YNFKEQ. The CDR3 extends over 16 amino acids. J gave up 6 bases and V 4 bases, and 12 bases lay outside the gene matches. CDR3 amino acids: CASSPRAGGASGEQYF. The CDR3 region has the DNA TGTGCCAGCAGCCCGAGAGCGGGGGGGGCGTCAGGCGAGCAGTACTTC.

The V gene is TRBV19, the J gene TRBJ2-7; D is possibly TRBD1 (5 bases). Germline V gene sequence: CDR1 LNHDA, CDR2 SQIVND (reference sequence). The CDR3 has 14 amino acids. V was trimmed by 8 bases and J by 0 bases, leaving 14 bases between them. CDR3 sequence (DNA): TGTGCCAGTTCAAGGACATCGAGCTCCTACGAGCAGTACTTC. This translates into CASSRTSSSYEQYF.

The V gene is TRBV21-1, the J gene TRBJ1-2; the table gives TRBD1 as D, unverified against the DNA. TRBV21-1 is a pseudogene segment. This CDR3 is 15 amino acids long. CDR3 sequence: CASSKELAGWYGYTF. The CDR3 DNA follows: TGTGCCAGCAGCAAAGAATTAGCAGGGTGGTATGGCTACACCTTC.

The chain employs TRBV12-3 or TRBV12-4 and TRBJ1-4; tentative D call: TRBD1 (6 bases). CDR3 length: 12 amino acids. V was clipped by 7 bases and J by 14 bases, with 17 bases between them. The CDR3 reads CASKSLGHRLFF. In DNA, the CDR3 is TGTGCCAGCAAATCACTGGGACATCGGCTGTTTTTT.

The rearrangement joins TRBV28 to TRBJ2-5; 14 nucleotides match TRBD2. Germline V gene data show CDR1 as MDHEN and CDR2 as SYDVKM. CDR3 length: 15 amino acids. V lost 3 bases, J lost 9 bases, and 6 bases stayed unmatched. CDR3 in DNA: TGTGCCAGCAGTTTGGCTGGGACTAGCGGGGGCCCCCAGTACTTC. Translated: CASSLAGTSGGPQYF.